This T cell receptor (beta chain) was captured by sequencing in a study of tumor-infiltrating lymphocytes in glioblastoma multiforme (dated by TCRdb to about 2017). Context from the whole study: Whether intratumoral genomic heterogeneity fosters TIL diversity was tested through joint investigation of somatic mutations, TIL diversity and immune response activity. The investigation overall reported the following: RNA-based TCR sequencing may distort clone frequencies because T cells carry unequal numbers of TCR transcripts. The authors noted that sorting T cells into functional subsets, which was not done in the study, would be a future improvement. Only one glioblastoma patient was included in the TCR and somatic mutation analysis, limiting generalizability.

Using a modified ARM-PCR protocol with multiple V-beta primers and a C-beta primer, the team built TCRB libraries from RNA through three nested multiplex PCR rounds. ProtoScript II Reverse Transcriptase and a C-beta primer were used to synthesize TCRB-specific cDNA from 0.4 to 0.6 ug total RNA. The description of the TCRB libraries did not include any unique molecular identifiers. In the third PCR, barcodes and adapters were added over roughly 25 cycles with Deep VentR (exo-) polymerase, and the 250-500 bp bands were then gel purified. TCRB libraries were sequenced on an Illumina HiSeq 2500 with 250 bp paired-end reads. The authors' pipeline ran thus. Reads were cleaned with Trimmomatic, merged with FLASH, assigned V, D and J segments with MiGEC, and analyzed with VDJtools. The Shannon-Wiener diversity index, calculated using VDJtools, was used to quantify repertoire diversity. TCRdb reprocessing: public reads trimmed at Q25 with fastp, clones called with MiXCR, in-frame beta chains kept. Each record represents a unique CDR3 protein, reported with the most common genes and DNA among its rows. The V and J calls and clone size are TCRdb's, not the authors'. This sample gives over 14,000 distinct CDR3 sequences in total; 60% to 75% of them show up just once. The top ten constitute less than 45% of the sample.

The AllPrep DNA/RNA mini kit was used to purify genomic DNA and total RNA at the same time from each of the approximately 11 tumor samples. OD 260/280 ratios above 1.9 and RNA integrity numbers above 6.5 were observed for all RNA. Note on this clonotype: Its antigen is still unknown. A junction boundary mismatches the germline segment, possibly from a read error.

Via the germline V gene, CDR1 is SGHVS and CDR2 FNYEAQ. Reading from cysteine to phenylalanine, the CDR3 counts 13 amino acids. This entry keeps only the CDR3 DNA: 39 bases, framed from base 1. The chain is made from TRBV7-6 and TRBJ2-2; TRBD2 is a weak D gene call, 5 bases matching. The sequence was collected from a male donor with glioblastoma. Sequencing was performed on brain tumor tissue. The DNA reads as follows: TGTGCCAGCAGCTTAGCCCACTCCGGGAAGCTGTTTTTT. It encodes CASSLAHSGKLFF.